This T cell receptor (beta chain) was identified in a study of T cells in Graves' hyperthyroidism and ophthalmopathy. Study observations and caveats: Patients with ophthalmopathy were separated from those with stable hyperthyroidism by a 13 V-J model. Appearing also in blood were most of the thyroid clonotypes expanded above 0.001.

As for this clonotype: No antigen is known for it.

The germline V gene has CDR1 LGHNA and CDR2 YSLEER. This CDR3 region has 15 residues. V was pared by 0 bases and J by 2 bases, with 8 bases between. Patients aged 18 to 65 with hyperthyroidism were newly diagnosed, with duration under 2 months. Orbital computed tomography, thyroid ultrasound, serum thyroxine and TRAb, and clinical symptoms together informed the diagnoses. Authors of the study amplified TCR beta CDR3 regions from RNA transcripts. The HTBI primer set drove a first-round RT-PCR of the TCR CDR3. In TCRdb, the multiplex PCR reads were re-called with MiXCR into one record per CDR3 protein. The table shows 730,000 or so distinct CDR3 sequences, with about 19% occurring only once.

The TCR was taken from a woman in her 50s with Graves' hyperthyroidism that later progressed to Graves' ophthalmopathy. V and J are TRBV4-3 and TRBJ1-3; weak D call: TRBD1 (6 bases). Material for sequencing was blood. CDR3 in amino acids: CASSQDWGPGNTIYF. The CDR3 nucleotides are TGCGCCAGCAGCCAAGATTGGGGGCCTGGAAACACCATATATTTT.